This TCR beta chain appears in the sequencing data of a study of shared clonotypes between healthy human individuals. In its sample, this clone was seen many times. The CDR3 is 12 residues long. The V gene's germline CDR1 is MNHEY and CDR2 SVGAGI. V was clipped by 7 bases and J by 2 bases, with 7 bases between them. Profiling relied on immunoSEQ multiplex PCR, and the TCRdb table lists in-frame clones only, not all of them. The sample includes more than 1 million clones, around three quarters seen only once; the top ten take 0.4% to 0.55%. Material: memory CD4+ T cells from PBMCs. Subset here: CD45RA-negative fraction. The gene calls are TRBV6-5 and TRBJ2-3; D not certain. This clonotype was obtained from a man between 18 and 29 years old in good health. Some clones in this sample may be carry-over from other donors' samples. Here the CDR3 reads CASKDLTDTQYF. The CDR3 coding sequence is TGTGCCAGCAAAGACCTCACAGATACGCAGTATTTT.